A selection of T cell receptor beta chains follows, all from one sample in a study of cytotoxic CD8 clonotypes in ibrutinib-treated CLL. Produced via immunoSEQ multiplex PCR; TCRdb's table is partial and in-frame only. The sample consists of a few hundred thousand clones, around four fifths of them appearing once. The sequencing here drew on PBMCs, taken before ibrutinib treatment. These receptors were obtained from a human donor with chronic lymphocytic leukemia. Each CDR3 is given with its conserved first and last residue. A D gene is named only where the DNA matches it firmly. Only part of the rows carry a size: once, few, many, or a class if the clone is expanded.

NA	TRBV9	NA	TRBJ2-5	TGTGCCAGCAGCGGGGCATTCCCAGAGACCCAGTACTTC	CASSGAFPETQYF
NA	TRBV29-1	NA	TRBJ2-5	TGCAGCGCTCACGCGGGTCAAGAGACCCAGTACTTC	CSAHAGQETQYF
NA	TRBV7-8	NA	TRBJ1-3	TGTGCCAGCAGCTTAATTAAAAACACCATATATTTT	CASSLIKNTIYF
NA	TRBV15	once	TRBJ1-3	TGTGCCACCAGTCTTCTCTCTGGAAACACCATATATTTT	CATSLLSGNTIYF
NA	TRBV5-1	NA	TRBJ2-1	TGCGCCAGCAGACCCCAGGGAGACTCCTACAATGAGCAGTTCTTC	CASRPQGDSYNEQFF
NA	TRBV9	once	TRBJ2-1	TGTGCCAGCAGCGTCGACGTGCGGGACACCAACCACAATGAGCAGTTCTTC	CASSVDVRDTNHNEQFF
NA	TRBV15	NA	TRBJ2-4	TGTGCCACCAGCATGGGGACAATAGCCAAAAACATTCAGTACTTC	CATSMGTIAKNIQYF
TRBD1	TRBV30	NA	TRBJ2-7	TGTGCCTGGAGTGCCATGGGACAGGGTTACCACGAGCAGTACTTC	CAWSAMGQGYHEQYF
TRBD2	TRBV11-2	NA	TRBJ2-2	TGTGCCAGCAGCTTAGACAGCGGGAGGAGTTACTCCGGGGAGCTGTTTTTT	CASSLDSGRSYSGELFF
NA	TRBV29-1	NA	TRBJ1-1	TGCAGCGTTGAAGGACCTGAAGCTTTCTTT	CSVEGPEAFF
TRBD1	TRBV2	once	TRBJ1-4	TGTGCCAGCAGTGGACAGGGTAATGAAAAACTGTTTTTT	CASSGQGNEKLFF
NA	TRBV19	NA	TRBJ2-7	TGTGCCAGTAGTAATGGGGACAACTACGAGCAGTACTTC	CASSNGDNYEQYF
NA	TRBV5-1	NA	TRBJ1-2	TGCGCCAGCAGCTTATCCGGTTTGGCCTATGGCTACACCTTC	CASSLSGLAYGYTF
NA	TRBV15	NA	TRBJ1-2	TGTGCCACCAGCAGAGAACGTGGGTACTATGGCTACACCTTC	CATSRERGYYGYTF
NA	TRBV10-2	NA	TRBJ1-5	TGCGCCAGCAGAGAGCCAAATCAGCCCCAGCATTTT	CASREPNQPQHF
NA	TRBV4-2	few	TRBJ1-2	TGTGCCAGCAGCCAAGATAGGGGGAATAGCTATGGCTACACCTTC	CASSQDRGNSYGYTF
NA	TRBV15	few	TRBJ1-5	TGTGCCACCAGCAGAGGTAATCAGCCCCAGCATTTT	CATSRGNQPQHF
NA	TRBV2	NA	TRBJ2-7	TGTGCCAGCAGTGAAACCGGGGCCCTTCCCTACGAGCAGTACTTC	CASSETGALPYEQYF
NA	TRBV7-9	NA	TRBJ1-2	TGTGCCAGCAGCTTAGGAGGCAGCCCGTTTGGCTACACCTTC	CASSLGGSPFGYTF
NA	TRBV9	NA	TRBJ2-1	TGTGCCAGCAGCGAGGGACTTAATGAGCAGTTCTTC	CASSEGLNEQFF
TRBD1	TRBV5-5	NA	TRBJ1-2	TGTGCCAGCAGCCACGGGACAGAAGATGGCTACACCTTC	CASSHGTEDGYTF
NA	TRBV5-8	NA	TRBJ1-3	TGTGCCAGCAGCGGTATCAGGGGAGGTGGAAACACCATATATTTT	CASSGIRGGGNTIYF
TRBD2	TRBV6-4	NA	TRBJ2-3	TGTGCCAGCAGTGACTCCCCTAGCGGTAGCACAGATACGCAGTATTTT	CASSDSPSGSTDTQYF
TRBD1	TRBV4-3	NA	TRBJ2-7	TGCGCCAGCAGCCAGGACCGTGGGACAGGGACTTACGAGCAGTACTTC	CASSQDRGTGTYEQYF
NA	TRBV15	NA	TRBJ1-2	TGTGCCACCAGCAGAGATCTCGGGCAGGGCTATGGCTACACCTTC	CATSRDLGQGYGYTF
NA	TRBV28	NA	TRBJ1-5	TGTGCCAGCAGTGTACAGGATCAGCCCCAGCATTTT	CASSVQDQPQHF
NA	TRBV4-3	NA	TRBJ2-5	TGCGCCAGCAGCCAAGTAATAGCGGTAGGCGAGACCCAGTACTTC	CASSQVIAVGETQYF
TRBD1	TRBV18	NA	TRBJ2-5	TGTGCCAGCTCACTCGGCACAGGGGGCTTTGAGACCCAGTACTTC	CASSLGTGGFETQYF
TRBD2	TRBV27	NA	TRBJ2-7	TGTGCCAGCAGTTCGACGGGACTAGCGGGAGCCTACGAGCAGTACTTC	CASSSTGLAGAYEQYF
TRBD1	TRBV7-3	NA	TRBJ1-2	TGTGCCAGCAGCCCCGGGACAGGGGGAAGCTATGGCTACACCTTC	CASSPGTGGSYGYTF
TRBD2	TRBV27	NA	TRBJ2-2	TGTGCCAGCAGTTTAAGAGTAGCGGGAGGTTATACCGGGGAGCTGTTTTTT	CASSLRVAGGYTGELFF
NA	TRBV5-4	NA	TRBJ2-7	TGTGCCAGCAGCCTACGGGACCCGATTTCCTACGAGCAGTACTTC	CASSLRDPISYEQYF
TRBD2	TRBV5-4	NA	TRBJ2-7	TGTGCCAGCAGGTTGGGGACTAGCGACGAGCAGTACTTC	CASRLGTSDEQYF
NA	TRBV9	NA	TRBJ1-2	TGTGCCAGCAGCGTAGACGGGAACTATGGCTACACCTTC	CASSVDGNYGYTF
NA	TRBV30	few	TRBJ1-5	TGTGCCTGGAGTCAACAGGGCCGCCAGCCCCAGCATTTT	CAWSQQGRQPQHF
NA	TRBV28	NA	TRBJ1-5	TGTGCCAGCAGCCCTGCTGGGGGCGGTCAGCCCCAGCATTTT	CASSPAGGGQPQHF
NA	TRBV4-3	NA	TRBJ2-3	TGCGCCAGCAGCCAAGCTGGGTTCGGCACAGATACGCAGTATTTT	CASSQAGFGTDTQYF
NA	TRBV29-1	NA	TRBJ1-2	TGCAGCGTTGAAGATCAAAGCGGGCTTGGCTACACCTTC	CSVEDQSGLGYTF
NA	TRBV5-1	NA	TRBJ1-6	TGCGCCAGCAGCTTGGAGGGGTTCACCCTCCACTTT	CASSLEGFTLHF
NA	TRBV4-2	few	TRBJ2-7	TGTGCCAGCAGCCAATTAGTCTCCTACGAGCAGTACTTC	CASSQLVSYEQYF
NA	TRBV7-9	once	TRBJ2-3	TGTGCCAGCAGCTTTACGGGAGTCAGCACAGATACGCAGTATTTT	CASSFTGVSTDTQYF
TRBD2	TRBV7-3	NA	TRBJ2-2	TGTGCCAGCAGCCGGGACTACTCTGACACCGGGGAGCTGTTTTTT	CASSRDYSDTGELFF
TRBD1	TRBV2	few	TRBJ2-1	TGTGCCAGCAGTGTTGGGACAGTATACAATGAGCAGTTCTTC	CASSVGTVYNEQFF
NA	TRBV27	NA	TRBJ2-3	TGTGCCAGCAGTTTAGGCGGAAGAGGTTTCACAGATACGCAGTATTTT	CASSLGGRGFTDTQYF
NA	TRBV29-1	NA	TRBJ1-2	TGCAGCGTTTGGGGGGATGGCTACACCTTC	CSVWGDGYTF
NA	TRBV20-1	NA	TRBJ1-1	TGCAGTACAGGAGAGAACACTGAAGCTTTCTTT	CSTGENTEAFF